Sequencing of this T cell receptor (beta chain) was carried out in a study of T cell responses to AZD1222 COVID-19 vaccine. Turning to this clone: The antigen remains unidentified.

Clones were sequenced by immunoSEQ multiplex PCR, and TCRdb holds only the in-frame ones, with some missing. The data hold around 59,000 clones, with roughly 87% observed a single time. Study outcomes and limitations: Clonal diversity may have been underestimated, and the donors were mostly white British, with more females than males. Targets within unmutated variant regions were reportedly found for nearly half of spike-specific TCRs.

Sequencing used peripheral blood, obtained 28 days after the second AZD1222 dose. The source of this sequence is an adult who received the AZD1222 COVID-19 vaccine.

CDR3 in amino acids: CASSVGSNRGYTF. The DNA for the CDR3 is TGTGCCAGCAGCGTAGGCAGCAATCGTGGCTACACCTTC. V usage is TRBV9 and J usage is TRBJ1-2; no definite D call. Germline lookup yields CDR1 SGDLS and CDR2 YYNGEE. V was shortened by 0 bases and J by 7 bases, with 10 bases between the two germline ends. This CDR3 has 13 residues.